The table lists the clone carrying this TCR beta chain with a few counts. The CDR3 has 16 residues. The germline V gene has CDR1 LNHDA and CDR2 SQIVND (reference sequence). V dropped 0 bases and J dropped 5; count of bases not matched to a gene: 7. In the source study's methods: Estimates of nucleated cell counts were drawn from the amplification of reference gene primers. Data came from immunoSEQ multiplex PCR; TCRdb stores just in-frame clones and leaves some out. The V and J calls and clone size are taken from that table; D and trimming were inferred from the DNA. The sample lists around 70,000 clones, 82% occurring once. These data come from a study of blood T cell repertoires in COVID-19. About the research overall: The United States, Italy and Spain were the sources of the acute and convalescent COVID-19 samples. Sources were T cells, B-cell-depleted T cells, or PBMCs; the material itself was cDNA or gDNA.

The sample was peripheral blood. This sequence was found in a woman aged 55-69 years with acute or convalescent COVID-19. This sequence joins TRBV19 and TRBJ1-1; 9 bases map to TRBD1. Here the CDR3 reads CASSIDLTGGWTEAFF. Here the CDR3 DNA reads TGTGCCAGTAGTATAGATTTGACAGGGGGATGGACTGAAGCTTTCTTT.